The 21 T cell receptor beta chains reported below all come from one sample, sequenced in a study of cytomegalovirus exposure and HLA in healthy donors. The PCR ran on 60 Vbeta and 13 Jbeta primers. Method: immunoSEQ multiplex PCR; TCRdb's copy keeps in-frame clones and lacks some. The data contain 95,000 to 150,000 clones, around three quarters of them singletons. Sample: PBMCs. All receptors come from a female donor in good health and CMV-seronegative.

The CDR3 DNA reads as TGCGCCAGCAGCTTCAGGACAGGGCCCGGGGAGCTGTTTTTT. This gives the protein CASSFRTGPGELFF. The chain is built from TRBV5-1 and TRBJ2-2, with TRBD1 matching over 8 bases. Germline assignment: CDR1 SGHRS and CDR2 YFSETQ. With 2 bases clipped from V and 6 bases from J, the junction kept 3 bases outside the gene matches. The CDR3 has 14 residues.

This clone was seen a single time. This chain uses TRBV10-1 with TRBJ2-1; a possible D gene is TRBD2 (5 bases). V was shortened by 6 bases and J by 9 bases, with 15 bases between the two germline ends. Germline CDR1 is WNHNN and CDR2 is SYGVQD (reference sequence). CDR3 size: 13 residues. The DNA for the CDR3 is TGCGCCAGCAGAGAACGGGCGGGCGGTGAGCAGTTCTTC. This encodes CASRERAGGEQFF.

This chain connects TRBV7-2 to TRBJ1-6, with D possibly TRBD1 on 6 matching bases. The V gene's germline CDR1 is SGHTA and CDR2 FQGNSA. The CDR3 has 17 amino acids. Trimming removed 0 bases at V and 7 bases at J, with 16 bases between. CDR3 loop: CASSLASTGPANSPLHF. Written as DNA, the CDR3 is TGTGCCAGCAGCTTAGCCAGTACAGGGCCTGCCAATTCACCCCTCCACTTT. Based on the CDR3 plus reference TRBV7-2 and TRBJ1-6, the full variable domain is GAGVSQSPSNKVTEKGKDVELRCDPISGHTALYWYRQSLGQGLEFLIYFQGNSAPDKSGLPSDRFSAERTGGSVSTLTIQRTQQEDSAVYLCASSLASTGPANSPLHFGNGTRLTVT.

CDR3 in amino acids: CASSAGPGEGDYTF. CDR3 coding DNA: TGTGCCAGTAGTGCCGGACCAGGGGAAGGTGACTACACCTTC. The rearrangement joins TRBV19 to TRBJ1-2, with D possibly TRBD1 on 6 matching bases. Between the trimmed V and J ends, which lost 5 bases and 10 bases, there was a span of 20 bases. The CDR3 totals 14 residues. CDR1 is LNHDA and CDR2 is SQIVND in the germline V gene (reference sequence).

Written as DNA, the CDR3 is TGTGCCAGCAGCTTAGGGCAAGGGACAGGGTCTGGAAACACCATATATTTT. Translation gives CASSLGQGTGSGNTIYF. The rearrangement uses TRBV7-9 and TRBJ1-3; 9 positions match TRBD1. This CDR3 is 17 amino acids long. The V gene end was trimmed by 1 base and the J gene end by 1 base; junction bases not matched to a gene: 5. In germline, CDR1 is SEHNR, CDR2 FQNEAQ (reference sequence).

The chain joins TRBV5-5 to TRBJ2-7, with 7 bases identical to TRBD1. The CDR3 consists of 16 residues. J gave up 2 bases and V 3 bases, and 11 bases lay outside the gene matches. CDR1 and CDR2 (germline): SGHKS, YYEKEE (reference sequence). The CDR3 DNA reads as TGTGCCAGCAGCTGGGGGCCGGGACAGATAGCCTACGAGCAGTACTTC. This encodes CASSWGPGQIAYEQYF.

In DNA, the CDR3 is TGTGCCAGCACCCTGGGGAGGGCGGTCCCCTTGAACACTGAAGCTTTCTTT. It specifies CASTLGRAVPLNTEAFF. The rearrangement joins TRBV28 to TRBJ1-1; the D is unclear. Trimming left V 7 bases short and J 0 bases short, with 21 bases between. The germline CDR1 and CDR2 sequences are MDHEN and SYDVKM. The length of the CDR3 is 17 residues.

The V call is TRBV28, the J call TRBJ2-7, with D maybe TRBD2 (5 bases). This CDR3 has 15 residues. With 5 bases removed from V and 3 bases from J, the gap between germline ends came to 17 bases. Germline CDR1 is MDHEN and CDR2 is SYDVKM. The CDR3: CASSLPQLGGYEQYF. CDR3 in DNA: TGTGCCAGCAGTCTTCCTCAATTAGGAGGCTACGAGCAGTACTTC.

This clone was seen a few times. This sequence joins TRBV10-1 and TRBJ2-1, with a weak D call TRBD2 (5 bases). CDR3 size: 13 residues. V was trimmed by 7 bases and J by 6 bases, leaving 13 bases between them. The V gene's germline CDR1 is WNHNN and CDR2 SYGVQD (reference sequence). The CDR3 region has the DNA TGCGCCAGCACGGCGGGTGCGCTCAATGAGCAGTTCTTC. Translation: CASTAGALNEQFF.

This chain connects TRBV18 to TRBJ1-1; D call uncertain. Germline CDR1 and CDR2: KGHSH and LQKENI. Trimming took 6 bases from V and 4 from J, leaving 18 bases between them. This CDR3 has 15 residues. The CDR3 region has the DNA TGTGCCAGCTCGCTATTACCAACCGATAGCACTGAAGCTTTCTTT. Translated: CASSLLPTDSTEAFF.

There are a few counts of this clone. The CDR3 loop is CATGETGLEKLFF. In nucleotides, the CDR3 is TGTGCCACCGGGGAGACGGGTCTTGAAAAACTGTTTTTT. V usage is TRBV7-9 and J usage is TRBJ1-4; D call uncertain. The CDR3 contains 13 residues. V was pared by 10 bases and J by 7 bases, with 16 bases between. The germline V gene encodes CDR1 SEHNR and CDR2 FQNEAQ (reference sequence).

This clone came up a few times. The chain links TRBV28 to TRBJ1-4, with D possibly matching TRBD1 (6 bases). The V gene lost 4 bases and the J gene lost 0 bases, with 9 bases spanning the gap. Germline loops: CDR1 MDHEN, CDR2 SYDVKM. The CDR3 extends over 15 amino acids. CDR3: CASSSQGSTNEKLFF. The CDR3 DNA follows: TGTGCCAGCAGTTCACAGGGATCAACTAATGAAAAACTGTTTTTT.

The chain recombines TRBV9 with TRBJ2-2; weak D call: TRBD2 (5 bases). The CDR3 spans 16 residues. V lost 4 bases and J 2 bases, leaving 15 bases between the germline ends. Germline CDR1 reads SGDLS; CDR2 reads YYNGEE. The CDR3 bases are TGTGCCAGCAGCCCACCCTTTGACTATAACACCGGGGAGCTGTTTTTT. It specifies CASSPPFDYNTGELFF.

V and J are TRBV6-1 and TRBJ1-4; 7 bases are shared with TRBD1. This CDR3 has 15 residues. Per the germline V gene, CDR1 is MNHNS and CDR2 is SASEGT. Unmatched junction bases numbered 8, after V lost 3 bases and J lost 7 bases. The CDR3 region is CASSEWDSNREKLFF. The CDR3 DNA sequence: TGTGCCAGCAGTGAGTGGGACAGTAATCGTGAAAAACTGTTTTTT.

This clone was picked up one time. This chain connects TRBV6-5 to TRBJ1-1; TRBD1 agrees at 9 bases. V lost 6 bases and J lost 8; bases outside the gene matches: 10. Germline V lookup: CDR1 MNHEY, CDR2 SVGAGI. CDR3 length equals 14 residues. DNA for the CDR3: TGTGCCAGCAGACAGGGGGCCAGACTGGGGGAAGCTTTCTTT. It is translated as CASRQGARLGEAFF.

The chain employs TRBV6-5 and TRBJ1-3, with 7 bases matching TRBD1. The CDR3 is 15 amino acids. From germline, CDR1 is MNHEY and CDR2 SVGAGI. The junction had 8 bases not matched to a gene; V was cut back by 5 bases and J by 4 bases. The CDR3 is CASSQTGTAGNTIYF. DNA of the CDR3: TGTGCCAGCAGTCAAACCGGGACAGCCGGAAACACCATATATTTT.

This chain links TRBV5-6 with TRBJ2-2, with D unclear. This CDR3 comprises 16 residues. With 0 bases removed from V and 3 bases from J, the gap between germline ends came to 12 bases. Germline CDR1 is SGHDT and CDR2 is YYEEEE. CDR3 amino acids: CASSLVRSTDTGELFF. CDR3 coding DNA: TGTGCCAGCAGCTTGGTCCGGAGTACGGACACCGGGGAGCTGTTTTTT.

Here the CDR3 DNA reads TGCGCCAGCGGGACCTCACGGGGGGGTGGCACAGATACGCAGTATTTT. Protein sequence: CASGTSRGGGTDTQYF. V gene TRBV5-1 combines with J gene TRBJ2-3, with 8 bases lining up with TRBD2. Germline values: CDR1 SGHRS, CDR2 YFSETQ. Germline trimming cut 7 bases from V and 1 base from J; bases unmatched to any gene: 11. This CDR3 spans 16 amino acids.

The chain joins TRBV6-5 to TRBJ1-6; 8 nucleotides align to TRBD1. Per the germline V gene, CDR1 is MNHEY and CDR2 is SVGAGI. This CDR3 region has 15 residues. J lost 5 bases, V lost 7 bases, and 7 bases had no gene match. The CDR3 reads CASKRGGQDNSPLHF. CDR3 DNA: TGTGCCAGCAAGAGGGGGGGACAGGATAATTCACCCCTCCACTTT.

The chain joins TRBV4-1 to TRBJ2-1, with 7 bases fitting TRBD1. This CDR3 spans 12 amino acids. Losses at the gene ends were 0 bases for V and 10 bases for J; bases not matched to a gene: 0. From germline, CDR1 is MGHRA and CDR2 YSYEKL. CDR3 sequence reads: CASSQEQGEQFF. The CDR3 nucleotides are TGCGCCAGCAGCCAAGAACAGGGGGAGCAGTTCTTC.

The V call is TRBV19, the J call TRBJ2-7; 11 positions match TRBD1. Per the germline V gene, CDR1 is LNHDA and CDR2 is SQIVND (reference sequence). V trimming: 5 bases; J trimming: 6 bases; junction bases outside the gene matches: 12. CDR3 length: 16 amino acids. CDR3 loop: CASSPPHGTGGGEQYF. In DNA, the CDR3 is TGTGCCAGTAGTCCTCCCCACGGGACAGGGGGAGGCGAGCAGTACTTC. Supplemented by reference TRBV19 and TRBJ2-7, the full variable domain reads DGGITQSPKYLFRKEGQNVTLSCEQNLNHDAMYWYRQDPGQGLRLIYYSQIVNDFQKGDIAEGYSVSREKKESFPLTVTSAQKNPTAFYLCASSPPHGTGGGEQYFGPGTRLTVT.